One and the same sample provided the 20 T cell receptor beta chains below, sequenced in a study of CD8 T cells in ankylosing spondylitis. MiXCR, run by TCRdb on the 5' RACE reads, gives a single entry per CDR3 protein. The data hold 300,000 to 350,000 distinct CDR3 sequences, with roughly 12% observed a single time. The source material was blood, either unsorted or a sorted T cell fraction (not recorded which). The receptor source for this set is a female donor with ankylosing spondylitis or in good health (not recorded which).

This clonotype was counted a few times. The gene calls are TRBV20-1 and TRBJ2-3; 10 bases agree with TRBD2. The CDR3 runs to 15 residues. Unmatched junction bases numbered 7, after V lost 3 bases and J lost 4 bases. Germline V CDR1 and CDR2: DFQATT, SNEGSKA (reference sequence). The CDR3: CSASLLAGVPDTQYF. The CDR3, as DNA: TGCAGTGCTAGTCTCCTAGCGGGAGTGCCAGATACGCAGTATTTT.

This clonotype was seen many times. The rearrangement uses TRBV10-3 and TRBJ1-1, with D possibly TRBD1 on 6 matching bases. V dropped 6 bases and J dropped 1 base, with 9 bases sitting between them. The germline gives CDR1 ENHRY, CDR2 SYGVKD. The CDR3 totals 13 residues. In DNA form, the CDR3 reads TGTGCCATCAGCGCGGGACAGAACACTGAAGCTTTCTTT. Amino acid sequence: CAISAGQNTEAFF.

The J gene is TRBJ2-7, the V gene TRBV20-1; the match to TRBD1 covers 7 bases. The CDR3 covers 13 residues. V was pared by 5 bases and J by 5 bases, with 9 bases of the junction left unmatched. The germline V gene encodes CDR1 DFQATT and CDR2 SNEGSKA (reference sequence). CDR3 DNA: TGCAGTGCTCCGAAAGGGGGCAGGGACGAGCAGTACTTC. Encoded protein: CSAPKGGRDEQYF.

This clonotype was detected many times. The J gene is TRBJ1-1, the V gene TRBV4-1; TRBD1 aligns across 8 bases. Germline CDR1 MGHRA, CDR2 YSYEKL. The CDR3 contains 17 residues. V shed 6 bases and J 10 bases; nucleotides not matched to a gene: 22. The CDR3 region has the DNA TGCGCCAGCAGTCATATAGGGCGAATGGACAGGGCCGAAGGAGCTTTCTTT. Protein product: CASSHIGRMDRAEGAFF.

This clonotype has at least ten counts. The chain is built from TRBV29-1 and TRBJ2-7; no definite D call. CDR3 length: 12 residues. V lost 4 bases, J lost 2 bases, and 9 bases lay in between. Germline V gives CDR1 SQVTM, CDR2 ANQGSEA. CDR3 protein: CSVGNIPYEQYF. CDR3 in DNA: TGCAGCGTTGGAAATATACCCTACGAGCAGTACTTC.

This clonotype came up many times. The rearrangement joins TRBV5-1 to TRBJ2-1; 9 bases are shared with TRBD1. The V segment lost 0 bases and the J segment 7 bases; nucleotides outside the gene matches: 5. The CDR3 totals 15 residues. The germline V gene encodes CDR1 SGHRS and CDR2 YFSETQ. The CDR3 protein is CASSLVGQGLNEQFF. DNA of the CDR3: TGCGCCAGCAGCTTGGTTGGACAGGGGTTAAATGAGCAGTTCTTC.

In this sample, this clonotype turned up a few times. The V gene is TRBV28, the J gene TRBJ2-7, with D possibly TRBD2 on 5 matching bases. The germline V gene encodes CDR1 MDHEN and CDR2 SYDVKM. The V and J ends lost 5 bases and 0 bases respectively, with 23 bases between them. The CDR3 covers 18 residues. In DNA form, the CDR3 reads TGTGCCAGCAGTCTCCTCCGCCCTAGCTTTATAAGCTCCTACGAGCAGTACTTC. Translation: CASSLLRPSFISSYEQYF.

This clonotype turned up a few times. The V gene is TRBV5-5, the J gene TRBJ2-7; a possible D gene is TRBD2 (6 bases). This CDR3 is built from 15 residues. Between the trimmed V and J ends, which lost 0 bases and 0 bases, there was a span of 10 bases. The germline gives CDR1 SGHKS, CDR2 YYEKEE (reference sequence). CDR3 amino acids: CASSLGGAISYEQYF. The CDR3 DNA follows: TGTGCCAGCAGCTTGGGCGGGGCGATCTCCTACGAGCAGTACTTC. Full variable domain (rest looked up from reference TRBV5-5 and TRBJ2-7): DAGVTQSPTHLIKTRGQQVTLRCSPISGHKSVSWYQQVLGQGPQFIFQYYEKEERGRGNFPDRFSARQFPNYSSELNVNALLLGDSALYLCASSLGGAISYEQYFGPGTRLTVT.

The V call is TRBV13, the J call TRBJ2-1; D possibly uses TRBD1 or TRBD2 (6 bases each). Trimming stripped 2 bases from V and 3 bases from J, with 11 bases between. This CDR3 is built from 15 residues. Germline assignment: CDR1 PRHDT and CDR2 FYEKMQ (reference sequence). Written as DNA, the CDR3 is TGTGCCAGCAGCTTACGGGGGCCCATCTACAATGAGCAGTTCTTC. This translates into CASSLRGPIYNEQFF.

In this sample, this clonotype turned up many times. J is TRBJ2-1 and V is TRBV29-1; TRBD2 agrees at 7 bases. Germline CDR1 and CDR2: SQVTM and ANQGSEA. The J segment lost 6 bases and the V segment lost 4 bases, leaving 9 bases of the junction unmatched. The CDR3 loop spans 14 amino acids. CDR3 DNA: TGCAGCGTTGTTGCAGCGGGGCGCCCCAATGAGCAGTTCTTC. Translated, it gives CSVVAAGRPNEQFF.

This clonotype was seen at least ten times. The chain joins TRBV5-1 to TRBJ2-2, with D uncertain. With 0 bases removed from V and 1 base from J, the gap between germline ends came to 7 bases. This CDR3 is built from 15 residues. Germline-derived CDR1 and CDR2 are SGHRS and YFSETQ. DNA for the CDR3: TGCGCCAGCAGCTTGGGCGCAGGGAACACCGGGGAGCTGTTTTTT. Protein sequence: CASSLGAGNTGELFF.

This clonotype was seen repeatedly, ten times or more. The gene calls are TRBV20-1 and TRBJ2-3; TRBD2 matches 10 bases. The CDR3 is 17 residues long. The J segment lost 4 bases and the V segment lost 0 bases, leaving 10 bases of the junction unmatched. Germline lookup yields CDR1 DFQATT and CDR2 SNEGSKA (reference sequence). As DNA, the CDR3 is TGCAGTGCTAGAGAGGGGGGAGCGGGAGGGAGCGCAGATACGCAGTATTTT. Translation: CSAREGGAGGSADTQYF.

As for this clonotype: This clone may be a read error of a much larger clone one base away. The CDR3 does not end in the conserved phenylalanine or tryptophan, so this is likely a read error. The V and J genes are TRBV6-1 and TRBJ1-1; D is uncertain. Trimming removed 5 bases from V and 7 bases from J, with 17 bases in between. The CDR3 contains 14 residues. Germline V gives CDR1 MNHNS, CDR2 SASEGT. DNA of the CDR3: TGTGCCAGCAGTCTAGATTCGGAGGGTGGTGAAGCTTTCCTT. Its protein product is CASSLDSEGGEAFL.

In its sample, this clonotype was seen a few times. CDR3 sequence reads: CAIRPDSSYNEQFF. In DNA form, the CDR3 reads TGTGCCATCAGACCAGATAGCTCCTACAATGAGCAGTTCTTC. The chain recombines TRBV10-3 with TRBJ2-1; no definite D call. Trimming left V 6 bases short and J 0 bases short, with 9 bases between. Germline assignment: CDR1 ENHRY and CDR2 SYGVKD. This CDR3 contains 14 residues.

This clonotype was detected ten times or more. The CDR3 loop is CASSLGLAGGNEQFF. The CDR3 DNA follows: TGTGCCAGCAGTCTCGGACTAGCGGGAGGGAATGAGCAGTTCTTC. This chain uses TRBV12-3 or TRBV12-4 with TRBJ2-1, with 15 bases lining up with TRBD2. With 5 bases clipped from V and 7 bases from J, the junction kept 3 bases outside the gene matches. The CDR3 is 15 amino acids.

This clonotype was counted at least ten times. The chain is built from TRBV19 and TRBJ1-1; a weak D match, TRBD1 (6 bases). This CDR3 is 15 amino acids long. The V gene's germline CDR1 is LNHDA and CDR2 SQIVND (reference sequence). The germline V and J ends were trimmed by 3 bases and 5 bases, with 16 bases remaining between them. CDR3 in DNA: TGTGCCAGTAGTATGACTTTACAGGGCGGTACTGAAGCTTTCTTT. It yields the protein CASSMTLQGGTEAFF. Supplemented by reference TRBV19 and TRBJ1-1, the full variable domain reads DGGITQSPKYLFRKEGQNVTLSCEQNLNHDAMYWYRQDPGQGLRLIYYSQIVNDFQKGDIAEGYSVSREKKESFPLTVTSAQKNPTAFYLCASSMTLQGGTEAFFGQGTRLTVV.

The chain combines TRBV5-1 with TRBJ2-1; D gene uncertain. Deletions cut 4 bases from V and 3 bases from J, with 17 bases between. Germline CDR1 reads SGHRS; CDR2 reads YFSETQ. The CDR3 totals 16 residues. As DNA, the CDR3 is TGCGCCAGCAGCCCCCCCAGCCAAGGCCTCTACAATGAGCAGTTCTTC. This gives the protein CASSPPSQGLYNEQFF.

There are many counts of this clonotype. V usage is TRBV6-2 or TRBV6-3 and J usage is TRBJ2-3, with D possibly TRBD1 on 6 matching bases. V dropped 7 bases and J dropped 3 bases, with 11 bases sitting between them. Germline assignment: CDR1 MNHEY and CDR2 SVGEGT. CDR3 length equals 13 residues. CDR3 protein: CASNRAGTDTQYF. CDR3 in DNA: TGTGCCAGCAACAGGGCCGGTACAGATACGCAGTATTTT.

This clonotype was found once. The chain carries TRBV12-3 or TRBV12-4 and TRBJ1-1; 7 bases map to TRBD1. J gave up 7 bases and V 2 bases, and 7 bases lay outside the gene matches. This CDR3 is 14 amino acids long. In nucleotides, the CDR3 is TGTGCCAGCAGTTTACCAGACAGGGAAAATGAAGCTTTCTTT. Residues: CASSLPDRENEAFF.

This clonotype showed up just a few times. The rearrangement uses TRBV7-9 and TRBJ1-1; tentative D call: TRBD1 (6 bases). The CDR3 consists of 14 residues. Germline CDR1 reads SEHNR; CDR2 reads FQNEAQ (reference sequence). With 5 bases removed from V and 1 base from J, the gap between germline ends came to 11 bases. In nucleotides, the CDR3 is TGTGCCAGCAGCAGAGGGGGGCAGAACACTGAAGCTTTCTTT. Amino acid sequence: CASSRGGQNTEAFF.